This entry is about one TCR beta chain. This record comes from a study of blood T cell repertoires in COVID-19. Across the whole study: In each case, the material was cDNA or gDNA derived from T cells, B-cell-depleted T cells, or PBMCs.

In the study's own analysis: Quantification of nucleated cells was approximated via reference gene primer amplification. Sequencing was performed with immunoSEQ multiplex PCR; in TCRdb, only in-frame clones are kept and a portion is missing. Clone size and the V and J calls come from that table; the DNA yielded D and trimming. The table has about 220,000 clones, roughly four fifths seen once; the top ten hold approximately 5.2%. The CDR3 loop spans 14 amino acids. Trimming pared 5 bases from V and 6 bases from J, leaving 13 bases between. The germline V gene has CDR1 PRHDT and CDR2 FYEKMQ (reference sequence).

The TCR comes from a woman in her sixties or seventies with COVID-19, enrolled during active disease. Sample: peripheral blood. The J gene is TRBJ2-2, the V gene TRBV13; D is perhaps TRBD2 (5 bases). The CDR3 DNA follows: TGTGCCAGCAGCCTCCGAGGGAGCGCCGGGGAGCTGTTTTTT. As protein: CASSLRGSAGELFF.